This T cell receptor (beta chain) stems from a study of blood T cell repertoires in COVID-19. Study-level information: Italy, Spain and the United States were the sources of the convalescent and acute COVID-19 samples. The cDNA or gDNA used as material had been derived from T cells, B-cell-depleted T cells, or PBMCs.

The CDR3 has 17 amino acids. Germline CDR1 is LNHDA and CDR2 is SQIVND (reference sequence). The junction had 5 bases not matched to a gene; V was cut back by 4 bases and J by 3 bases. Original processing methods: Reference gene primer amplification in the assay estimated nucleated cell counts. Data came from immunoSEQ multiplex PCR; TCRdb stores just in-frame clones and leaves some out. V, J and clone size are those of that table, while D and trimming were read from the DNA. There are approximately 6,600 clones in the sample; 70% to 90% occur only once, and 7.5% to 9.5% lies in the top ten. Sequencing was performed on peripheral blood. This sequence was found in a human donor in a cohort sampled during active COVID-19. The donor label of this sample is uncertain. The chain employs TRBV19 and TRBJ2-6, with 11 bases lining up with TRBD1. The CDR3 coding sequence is TGTGCCAGTAGTAAAGGACAGGGGGCAGTTGGGGCCAACGTCCTGACTTTC. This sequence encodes CASSKGQGAVGANVLTF. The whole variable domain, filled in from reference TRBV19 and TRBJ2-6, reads DGGITQSPKYLFRKEGQNVTLSCEQNLNHDAMYWYRQDPGQGLRLIYYSQIVNDFQKGDIAEGYSVSREKKESFPLTVTSAQKNPTAFYLCASSKGQGAVGANVLTFGAGSRLTVL.